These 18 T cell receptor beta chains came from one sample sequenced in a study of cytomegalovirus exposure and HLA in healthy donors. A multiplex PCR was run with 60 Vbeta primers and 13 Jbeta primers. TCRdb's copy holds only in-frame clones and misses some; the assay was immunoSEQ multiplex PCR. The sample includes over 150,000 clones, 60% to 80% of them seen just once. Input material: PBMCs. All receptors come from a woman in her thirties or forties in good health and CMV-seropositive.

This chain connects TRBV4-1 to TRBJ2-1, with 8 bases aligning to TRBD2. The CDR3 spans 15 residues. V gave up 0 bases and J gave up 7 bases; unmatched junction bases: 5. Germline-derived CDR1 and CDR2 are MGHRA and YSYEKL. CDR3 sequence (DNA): TGCGCCAGCAGCCAAGATCCAGCGGGAGTGAATGAGCAGTTCTTC. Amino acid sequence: CASSQDPAGVNEQFF.

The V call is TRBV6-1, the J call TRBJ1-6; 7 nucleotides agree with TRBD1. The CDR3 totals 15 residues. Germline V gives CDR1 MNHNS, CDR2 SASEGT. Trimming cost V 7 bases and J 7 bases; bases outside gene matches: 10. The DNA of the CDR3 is TGTGCCAGCACCTCATGGGGGGACAGCAATTCACCCCTCCACTTT. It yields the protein CASTSWGDSNSPLHF.

In nucleotides, the CDR3 is TGTGCCACCTTTCCAGCACCAGGGTTTGAAAAGAATCAGCCCCAGCATTTT. Its protein is CATFPAPGFEKNQPQHF. The rearrangement links TRBV28 to TRBJ1-5; possible D gene TRBD1, 5 bases. Germline V lookup: CDR1 MDHEN, CDR2 SYDVKM. V was clipped by 10 bases and J by 4 bases, with 26 bases between them. The CDR3 spans 17 residues.

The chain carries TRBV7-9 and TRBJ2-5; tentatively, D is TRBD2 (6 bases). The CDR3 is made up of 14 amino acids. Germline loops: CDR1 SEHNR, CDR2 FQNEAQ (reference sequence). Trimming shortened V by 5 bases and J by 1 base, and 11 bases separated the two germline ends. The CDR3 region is CASSPGGIQETQYF. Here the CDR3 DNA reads TGTGCCAGCAGCCCCGGCGGGATCCAAGAGACCCAGTACTTC. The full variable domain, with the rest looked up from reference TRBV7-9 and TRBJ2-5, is DTGVSQNPRHKITKRGQNVTFRCDPISEHNRLYWYRQTLGQGPEFLTYFQNEAQLEKSRLLSDRFSAERPKGSFSTLEIQRTEQGDSAMYLCASSPGGIQETQYFGPGTRLLVL.

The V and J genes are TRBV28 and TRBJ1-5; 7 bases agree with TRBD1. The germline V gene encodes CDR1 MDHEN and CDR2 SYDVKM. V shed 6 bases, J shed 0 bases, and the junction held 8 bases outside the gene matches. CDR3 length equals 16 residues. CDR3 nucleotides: TGTGCCAGCAGCCCTACAGGGGCCCTTAGCAATCAGCCCCAGCATTTT. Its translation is CASSPTGALSNQPQHF. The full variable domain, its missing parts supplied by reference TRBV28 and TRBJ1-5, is DVKVTQSSRYLVKRTGEKVFLECVQDMDHENMFWYRQDPGLGLRLIYFSYDVKMKEKGDIPEGYSVSREKKERFSLILESASTNQTSMYLCASSPTGALSNQPQHFGDGTRLSIL.

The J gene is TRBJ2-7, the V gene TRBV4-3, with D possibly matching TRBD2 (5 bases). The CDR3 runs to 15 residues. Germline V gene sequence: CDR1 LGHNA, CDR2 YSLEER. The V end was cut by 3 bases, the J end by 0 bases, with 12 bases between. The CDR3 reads CASSHGRGLSYEQYF. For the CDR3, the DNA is TGCGCCAGCAGCCATGGGCGCGGACTCTCCTACGAGCAGTACTTC.

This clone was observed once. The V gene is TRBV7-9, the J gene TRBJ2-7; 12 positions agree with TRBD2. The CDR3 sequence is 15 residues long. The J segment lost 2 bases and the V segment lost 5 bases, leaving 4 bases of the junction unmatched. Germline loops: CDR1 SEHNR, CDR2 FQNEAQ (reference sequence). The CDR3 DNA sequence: TGTGCCAGCAGCCTCCGGACTAGCGGGACCTACGAGCAGTACTTC. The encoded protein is CASSLRTSGTYEQYF.

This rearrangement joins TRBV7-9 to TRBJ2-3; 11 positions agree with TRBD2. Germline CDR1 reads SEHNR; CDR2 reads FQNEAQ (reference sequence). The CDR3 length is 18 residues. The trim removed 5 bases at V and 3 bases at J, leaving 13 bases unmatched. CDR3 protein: CASSHTSGSPERTDTQYF. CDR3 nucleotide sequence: TGTGCCAGCAGCCATACTAGCGGGAGCCCTGAGAGGACAGATACGCAGTATTTT. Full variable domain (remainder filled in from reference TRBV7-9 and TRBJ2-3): DTGVSQNPRHKITKRGQNVTFRCDPISEHNRLYWYRQTLGQGPEFLTYFQNEAQLEKSRLLSDRFSAERPKGSFSTLEIQRTEQGDSAMYLCASSHTSGSPERTDTQYFGPGTRLTVL.

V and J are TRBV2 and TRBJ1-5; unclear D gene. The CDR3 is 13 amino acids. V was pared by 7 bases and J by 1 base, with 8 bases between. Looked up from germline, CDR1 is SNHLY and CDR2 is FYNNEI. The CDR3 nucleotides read TGTGCCAGCAAGGACTGGAGCAATCAGCCCCAGCATTTT. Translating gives CASKDWSNQPQHF.

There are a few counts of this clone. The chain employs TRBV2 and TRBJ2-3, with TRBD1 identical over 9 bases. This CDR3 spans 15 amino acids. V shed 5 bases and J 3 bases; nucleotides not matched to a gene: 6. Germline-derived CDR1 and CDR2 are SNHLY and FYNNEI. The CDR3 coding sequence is TGTGCCAGCAGTAATACAGGGGGCGGGACAGATACGCAGTATTTT. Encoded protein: CASSNTGGGTDTQYF.

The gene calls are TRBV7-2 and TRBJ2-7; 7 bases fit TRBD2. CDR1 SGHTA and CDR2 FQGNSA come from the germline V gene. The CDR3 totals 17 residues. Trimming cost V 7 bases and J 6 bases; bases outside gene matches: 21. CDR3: CASTSYLERTSGGEQYF. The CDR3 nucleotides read TGTGCCAGCACCTCTTACCTCGAAAGGACCTCGGGGGGCGAGCAGTACTTC.

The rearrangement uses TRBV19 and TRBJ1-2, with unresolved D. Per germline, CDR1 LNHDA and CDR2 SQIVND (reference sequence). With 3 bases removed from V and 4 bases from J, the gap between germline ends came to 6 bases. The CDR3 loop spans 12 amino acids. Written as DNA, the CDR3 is TGTGCCAGTAGTATCTTCAGCTATGGCTACACCTTC. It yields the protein CASSIFSYGYTF.

The chain's CDR3 is CASSPLPWQSDTQYF. The CDR3 nucleotides are TGTGCCAGCTCACCTTTACCCTGGCAATCAGATACGCAGTATTTT. This chain links TRBV18 with TRBJ2-3; D call uncertain. This CDR3 has 15 amino acids. Germline CDR1 and CDR2: KGHSH and LQKENI. Trimming removed 3 bases from V and 4 bases from J, with 14 bases in between.

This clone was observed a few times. This CDR3 reads CASGVTSGAGYEQYF. In nucleotides, the CDR3 is TGTGCCAGCGGGGTGACTAGCGGAGCAGGCTACGAGCAGTACTTC. This chain links TRBV6-1 with TRBJ2-7; 9 nucleotides agree with TRBD2. The CDR3 runs 15 residues. V dropped 8 bases and J dropped 3; count of bases not matched to a gene: 11. Germline values: CDR1 MNHNS, CDR2 SASEGT.

CDR3 sequence reads: CASGQGRDSGNTIYF. In DNA form, the CDR3 reads TGTGCCAGTGGACAGGGCCGGGACTCTGGAAACACCATATATTTT. J is TRBJ1-3 and V is TRBV19, with TRBD1 identical over 8 bases. V gave up 8 bases and J gave up 0 bases; unmatched junction bases: 6. The CDR3 is 15 residues long. CDR1 is LNHDA and CDR2 is SQIVND in the germline V gene (reference sequence).

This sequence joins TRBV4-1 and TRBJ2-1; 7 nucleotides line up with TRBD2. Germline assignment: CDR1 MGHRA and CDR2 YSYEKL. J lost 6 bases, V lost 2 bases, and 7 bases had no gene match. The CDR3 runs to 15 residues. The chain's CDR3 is CASSQSPAGSNEQFF. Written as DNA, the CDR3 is TGCGCCAGCAGCCAAAGCCCAGCGGGGTCCAATGAGCAGTTCTTC.

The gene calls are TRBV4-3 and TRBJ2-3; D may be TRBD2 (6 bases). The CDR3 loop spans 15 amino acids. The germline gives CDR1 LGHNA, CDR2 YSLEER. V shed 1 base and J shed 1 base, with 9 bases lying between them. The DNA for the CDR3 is TGCGCCAGCAGCCAAGGAGCTAGCGGCACAGATACGCAGTATTTT. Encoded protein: CASSQGASGTDTQYF.

This chain's CDR3 is CASSWTGSGTQYF. CDR3 nucleotide sequence: TGTGCCAGCAGCTGGACAGGGTCGGGGACCCAGTACTTC. This chain links TRBV7-7 with TRBJ2-5, with 8 bases that match TRBD1. This CDR3 has 13 amino acids. Trimming cost V 4 bases and J 7 bases; bases outside gene matches: 5. Looked up from germline, CDR1 is SSHAT and CDR2 is FNYEAQ (reference sequence).